This T cell receptor beta chain was sequenced in a study of CD8+ T cells in alopecia areata. Across the whole study: Affected scalp percentage set treated patients' severity scores.

Points from the study as a whole: During tofacitinib treatment, many expanded lesional clones remained in scalp and blood.

Extracted RNA was reverse transcribed into cDNA, the sequencing template. Here immunoSEQ multiplex PCR was the method, and the copy in TCRdb shows in-frame clones only, minus some. The sample consists of under 250,000 clones, under 75% of them appearing once. Looked up from germline, CDR1 is SGHAT and CDR2 is FQNNGV. Deletions cut 5 bases from V and 1 base from J, with 8 bases between. The CDR3 is 14 amino acids. Stated treatment: oral pan-JAK inhibitor, 5-10 mg twice daily. This clone showed up just once. Its antigen is not known. The source material was CD4+ T cells sorted from blood, sampled at week 4, from a patient treated with tofacitinib. This receptor was obtained from a human donor with alopecia areata. The chain has TRBV11-2 and TRBJ2-2, with D hard to call. Here the CDR3 DNA reads TGTGCCAGCAGCCATTACTTGAACACCGGGGAGCTGTTTTTT. Protein product: CASSHYLNTGELFF.